This TCR beta chain originates from a study of T cell responses to AZD1222 COVID-19 vaccine. This CDR3 is 15 amino acids long. V dropped 4 bases and J dropped 0 bases, with 10 bases sitting between them. Germline V gene sequence: CDR1 KGHSH, CDR2 LQKENI. The table came from immunoSEQ multiplex PCR; TCRdb's copy has only in-frame clones and leaves some out. This sample has more than 150,000 clones, with about nine tenths found just once. The specimen comprised peripheral blood, sampled on day 0 of AZD1222 vaccination. This clonotype was sampled from an adult in good health. The rearrangement joins TRBV18 to TRBJ1-3; D might be TRBD1 (5 bases). Written as DNA, the CDR3 is TGTGCCAGCTCACTAAAGCAGGGCTCTGGAAACACCATATATTTT. It yields the protein CASSLKQGSGNTIYF.